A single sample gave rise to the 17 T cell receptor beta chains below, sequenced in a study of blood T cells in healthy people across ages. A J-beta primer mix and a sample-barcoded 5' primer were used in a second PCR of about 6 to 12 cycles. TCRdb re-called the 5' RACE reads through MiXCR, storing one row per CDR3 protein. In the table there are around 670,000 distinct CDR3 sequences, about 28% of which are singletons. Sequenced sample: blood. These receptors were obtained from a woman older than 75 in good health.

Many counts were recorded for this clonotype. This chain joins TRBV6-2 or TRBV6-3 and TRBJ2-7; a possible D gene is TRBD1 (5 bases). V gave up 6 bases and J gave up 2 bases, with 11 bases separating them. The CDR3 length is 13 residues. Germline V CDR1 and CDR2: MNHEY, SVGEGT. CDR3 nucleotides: TGTGCCAGCAGATCGACAGCCACCTACGAGCAGTACTTC. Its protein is CASRSTATYEQYF.

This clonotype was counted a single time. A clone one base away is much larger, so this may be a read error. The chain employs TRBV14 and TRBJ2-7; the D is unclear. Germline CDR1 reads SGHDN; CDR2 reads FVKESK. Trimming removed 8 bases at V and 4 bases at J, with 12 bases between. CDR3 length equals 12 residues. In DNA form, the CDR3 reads TGTGCCAGCCGCCGTAGCAGGTACGAGCAGTACTTC. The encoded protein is CASRRSRYEQYF.

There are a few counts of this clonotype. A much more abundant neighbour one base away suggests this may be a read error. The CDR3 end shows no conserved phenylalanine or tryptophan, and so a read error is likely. The CDR3 loop reads CSARDPTRDRGFTYGYTL. The DNA for the CDR3 is TGCAGTGCTAGAGACCCGACTCGGGACAGGGGATTTACCTATGGCTACACCCTC. The V and J genes are TRBV20-1 and TRBJ1-2; 10 bases are a match to TRBD1. The V and J ends lost 0 bases and 4 bases, in that order; junction bases with no gene match: 14. The CDR3 has 18 residues. The germline CDR1 and CDR2 sequences are DFQATT and SNEGSKA (reference sequence).

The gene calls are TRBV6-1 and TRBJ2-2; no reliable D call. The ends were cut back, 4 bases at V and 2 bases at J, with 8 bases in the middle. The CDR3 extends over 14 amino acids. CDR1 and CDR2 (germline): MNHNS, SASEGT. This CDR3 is CASSARTNTGELFF. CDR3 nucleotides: TGTGCCAGCAGTGCCCGCACCAACACCGGGGAGCTGTTTTTT.

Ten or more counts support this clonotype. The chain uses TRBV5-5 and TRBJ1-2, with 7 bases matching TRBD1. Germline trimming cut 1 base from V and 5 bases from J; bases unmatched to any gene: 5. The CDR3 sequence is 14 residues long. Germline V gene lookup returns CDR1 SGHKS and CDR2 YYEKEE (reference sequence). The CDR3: CASSLNRGEYGYTF. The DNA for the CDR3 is TGTGCCAGCAGCTTGAACAGGGGAGAGTATGGCTACACCTTC.

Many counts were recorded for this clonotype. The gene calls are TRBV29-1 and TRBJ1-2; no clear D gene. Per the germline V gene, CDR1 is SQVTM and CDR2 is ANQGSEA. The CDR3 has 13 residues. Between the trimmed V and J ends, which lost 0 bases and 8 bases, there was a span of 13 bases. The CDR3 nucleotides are TGCAGCGTTGAAGAGGATGGTTTCGGGGGCTACACCTTC. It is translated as CSVEEDGFGGYTF. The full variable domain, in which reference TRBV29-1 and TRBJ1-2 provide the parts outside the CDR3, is SAVISQKPSRDICQRGTSLTIQCQVDSQVTMMFWYRQQPGQSLTLIATANQGSEATYESGFVIDKFPISRPNLTFSTLTVSNMSPEDSSIYLCSVEEDGFGGYTFGSGTRLTVV.

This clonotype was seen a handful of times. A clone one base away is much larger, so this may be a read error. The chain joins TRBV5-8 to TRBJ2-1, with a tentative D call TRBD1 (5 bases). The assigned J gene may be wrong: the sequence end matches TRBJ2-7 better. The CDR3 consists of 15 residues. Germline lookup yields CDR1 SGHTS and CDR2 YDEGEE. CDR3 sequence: CATRERQPSYNEQYF. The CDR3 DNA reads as TGTGCCACCCGCGAGCGACAGCCCTCCTACAATGAGCAGTACTTC.

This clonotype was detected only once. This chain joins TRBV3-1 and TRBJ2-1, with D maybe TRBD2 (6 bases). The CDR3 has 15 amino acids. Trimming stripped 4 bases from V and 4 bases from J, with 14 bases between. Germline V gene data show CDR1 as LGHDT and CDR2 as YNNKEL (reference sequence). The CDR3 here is CASSPPGGMYNEQFF. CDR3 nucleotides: TGTGCCAGCAGCCCACCGGGCGGGATGTACAATGAGCAGTTCTTC.

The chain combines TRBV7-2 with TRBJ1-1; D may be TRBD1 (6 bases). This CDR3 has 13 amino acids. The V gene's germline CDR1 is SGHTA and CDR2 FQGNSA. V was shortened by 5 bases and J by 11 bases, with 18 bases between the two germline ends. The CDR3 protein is CASSPARGETAFF. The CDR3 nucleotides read TGTGCCAGCAGCCCAGCCAGGGGTGAGACGGCTTTCTTT.

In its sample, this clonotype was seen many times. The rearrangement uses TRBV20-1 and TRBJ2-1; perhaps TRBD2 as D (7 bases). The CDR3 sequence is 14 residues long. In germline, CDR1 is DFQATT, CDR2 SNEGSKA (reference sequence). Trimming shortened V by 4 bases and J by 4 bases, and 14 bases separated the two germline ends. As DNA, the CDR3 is TGCAGTGCTATCTCGAGGGGGGGTTACAATGAGCAGTTCTTC. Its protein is CSAISRGGYNEQFF.

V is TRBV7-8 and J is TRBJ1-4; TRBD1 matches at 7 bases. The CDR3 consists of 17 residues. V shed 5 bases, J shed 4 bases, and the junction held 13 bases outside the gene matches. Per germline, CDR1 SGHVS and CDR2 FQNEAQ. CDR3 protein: CASSPTTQGIINEKLFF. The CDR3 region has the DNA TGTGCCAGCAGCCCTACGACACAGGGGATAATTAATGAAAAACTGTTTTTT. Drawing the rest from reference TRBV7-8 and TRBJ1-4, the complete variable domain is GAGVSQSPRYKVAKRGQDVALRCDPISGHVSLFWYQQALGQGPEFLTYFQNEAQLDKSGLPSDRFFAERPEGSVSTLKIQRTQQEDSAVYLCASSPTTQGIINEKLFFGSGTQLSVL.

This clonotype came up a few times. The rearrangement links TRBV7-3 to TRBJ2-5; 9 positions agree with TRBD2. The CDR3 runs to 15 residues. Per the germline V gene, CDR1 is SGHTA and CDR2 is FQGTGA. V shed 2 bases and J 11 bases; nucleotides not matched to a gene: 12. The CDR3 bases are TGTGCCAGCAGCTTAGATGCGGGGGGGCAGGATGAGCAGTACTTC. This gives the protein CASSLDAGGQDEQYF. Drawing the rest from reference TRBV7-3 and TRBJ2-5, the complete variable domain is GAGVSQTPSNKVTEKGKYVELRCDPISGHTALYWYRQSLGQGPEFLIYFQGTGAADDSGLPNDRFFAVRPEGSVSTLKIQRTERGDSAVYLCASSLDAGGQDEQYFGPGTRLLVL.

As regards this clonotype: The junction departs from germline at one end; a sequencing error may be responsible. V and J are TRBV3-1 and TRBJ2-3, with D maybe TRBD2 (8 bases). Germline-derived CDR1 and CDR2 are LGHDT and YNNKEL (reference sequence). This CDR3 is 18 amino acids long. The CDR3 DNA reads TGTGCCGGCAGCCTAAAAGGGGGCGGCGGGGGGAGCAGGTATACGCAGTATTTT. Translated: CAGSLKGGGGGSRYTQYF.

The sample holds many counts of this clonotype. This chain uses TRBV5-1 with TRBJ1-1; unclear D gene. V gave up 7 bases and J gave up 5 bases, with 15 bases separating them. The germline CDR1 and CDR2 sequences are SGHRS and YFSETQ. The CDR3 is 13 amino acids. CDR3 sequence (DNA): TGCGCCAGCTCCTCGGGAGTCGGAACTGAAGCTTTCTTT. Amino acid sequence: CASSSGVGTEAFF.

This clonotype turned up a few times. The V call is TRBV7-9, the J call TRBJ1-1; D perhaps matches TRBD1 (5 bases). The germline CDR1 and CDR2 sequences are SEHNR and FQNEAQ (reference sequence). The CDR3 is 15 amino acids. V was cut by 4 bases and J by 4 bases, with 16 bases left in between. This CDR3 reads CASSWGPGSATEAFF. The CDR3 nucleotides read TGTGCCAGCAGCTGGGGACCAGGGAGCGCCACTGAAGCTTTCTTT.

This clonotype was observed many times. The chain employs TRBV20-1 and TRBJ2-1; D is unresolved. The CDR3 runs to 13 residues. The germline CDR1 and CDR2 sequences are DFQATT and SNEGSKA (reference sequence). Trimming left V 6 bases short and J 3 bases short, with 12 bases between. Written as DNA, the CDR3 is TGCAGTGCATTCACACCAGGCTACAATGAGCAGTTCTTC. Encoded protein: CSAFTPGYNEQFF.

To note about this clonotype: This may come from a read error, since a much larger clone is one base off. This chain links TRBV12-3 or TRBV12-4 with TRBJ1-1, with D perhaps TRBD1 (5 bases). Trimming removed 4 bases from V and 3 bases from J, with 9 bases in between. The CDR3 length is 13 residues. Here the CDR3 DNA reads TGTGCCAGCAGTTGGGGGTTAGACACTGAAGCTTTCTTT. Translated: CASSWGLDTEAFF.